The 12 T cell receptor beta chains below come from one sample, sequenced in a study of blood T cells in healthy people across ages. Combining a sample-barcoded 5' primer with a J-beta primer mix, a second PCR ran for roughly 6 to 12 cycles. TCRdb reprocessed the 5' RACE reads with MiXCR, giving one entry per CDR3 protein. The data show about 290,000 distinct CDR3 sequences, 25% to 30% seen once. The material sequenced was blood. These receptors came from a woman aged 70-85 years in good health.

This clonotype was recorded only once. This chain uses TRBV29-1 with TRBJ2-7; 10 positions agree with TRBD2. Germline CDR1 and CDR2: SQVTM and ANQGSEA. The CDR3 length is 14 residues. The V segment lost 7 bases and the J segment 1 base; nucleotides outside the gene matches: 7. DNA for the CDR3: TGCAGCGCTACTCTAGCGGGAGAATCCTACGAGCAGTACTTC. Residues: CSATLAGESYEQYF.

Turning to this clonotype: At one end, the junction sequence differs from germline, possibly due to a read error. The V call is TRBV11-2, the J call TRBJ2-1; 7 bases are shared with TRBD1. The J call is doubtful: the DNA matches TRBJ2-5 better. Germline-derived CDR1 and CDR2 are SGHAT and FQNNGV. This CDR3 region has 14 residues. Written as DNA, the CDR3 is TGTGCCAACAGCTTAGTTAGGGGGCTGGAGACCCAGTACTTC. Its protein is CANSLVRGLETQYF.

This clonotype was counted only a few times. The chain employs TRBV3-1 and TRBJ1-4; unclear D gene. The CDR3 has 14 amino acids. Germline loops: CDR1 LGHDT, CDR2 YNNKEL (reference sequence). V was trimmed by 3 bases and J by 5 bases, leaving 10 bases between them. The CDR3 nucleotides are TGTGCCAGCAGCCAGAGGACTGGGAATGAAAAACTGTTTTTT. Translation: CASSQRTGNEKLFF.

A few counts support this clonotype. The chain carries TRBV9 and TRBJ2-5; TRBD2 agrees at 9 bases. The closer fit of TRBJ2-1 to the DNA end suggests the J call may be wrong. CDR3 length: 17 residues. Looked up from germline, CDR1 is SGDLS and CDR2 is YYNGEE. This chain's CDR3 is CASSVSVGGTSGNEQFF. CDR3 in DNA: TGTGCCAGCAGCGTATCCGTGGGGGGTACTAGCGGGAATGAGCAGTTCTTC.

With regard to this clonotype: Sequence at one end of the junction differs from germline and may be a read error. The chain has TRBV7-7 and TRBJ2-3; 7 positions agree with TRBD1. Germline loops: CDR1 SSHAT, CDR2 FNYEAQ (reference sequence). The length of the CDR3 is 14 residues. CDR3 nucleotide sequence: TGTGCTAGCAGCTCCGAGGGACAGACAGATACGCAGTATTTT. Its translation: CASSSEGQTDTQYF.

This clonotype was counted ten times or more. The V and J genes are TRBV28 and TRBJ2-5; D possibly corresponds to TRBD1 (6 bases). The CDR3 length is 14 residues. The V end lost 6 bases, the J end lost 5 bases, and 16 bases lay between the germline ends. Germline V CDR1 and CDR2: MDHEN, SYDVKM. CDR3: CASSFSQGAETQYF. CDR3 coding DNA: TGTGCCAGCAGCTTTTCACAGGGAGCGGAGACCCAGTACTTC.

This clonotype has just a few counts. The rearrangement joins TRBV15 to TRBJ2-1; 12 bases fit TRBD2. Germline-derived CDR1 and CDR2 are LNHNV and YYDKDF (reference sequence). V lost 2 bases to trimming and J lost 2 bases; unmatched junction nucleotides: 7. This CDR3 is built from 18 residues. CDR3 coding DNA: TGTGCCACCAGCAGAACCCTGACTAGCGGGGGTACCTACAATGAGCAGTTCTTC. Protein: CATSRTLTSGGTYNEQFF. Based on the CDR3 plus reference TRBV15 and TRBJ2-1, the full variable domain is DAMVIQNPRYQVTQFGKPVTLSCSQTLNHNVMYWYQQKSSQAPKLLFHYYDKDFNNEADTPDNFQSRRPNTSFCFLDIRSPGLGDTAMYLCATSRTLTSGGTYNEQFFGPGTRLTVL.

This clonotype was picked up many times. This chain connects TRBV2 to TRBJ2-1; TRBD2 agrees at 7 bases. The CDR3 loop spans 13 amino acids. V shed 10 bases and J 12 bases; nucleotides not matched to a gene: 15. Germline values: CDR1 SNHLY, CDR2 FYNNEI. The CDR3 DNA reads TGTGCCACGCTATCTTTGCGGGAGTCGGTGCAGTTCTTC. Translation: CATLSLRESVQFF.

V usage is TRBV4-3 and J usage is TRBJ2-7, with D possibly TRBD2 on 6 matching bases. The V gene's germline CDR1 is LGHNA and CDR2 YSLEER. The germline V and J ends were trimmed by 0 bases and 6 bases, with 9 bases remaining between them. CDR3 size: 13 residues. CDR3: CASSQDRGSEQYF. DNA for the CDR3: TGCGCCAGCAGCCAAGATCGGGGGAGCGAGCAGTACTTC.

This clonotype was seen many times. V gene TRBV28 combines with J gene TRBJ2-7, with D possibly TRBD2 on 6 matching bases. Trimming removed 4 bases at V and 2 bases at J, with 12 bases between. This CDR3 is built from 14 residues. Germline CDR1 MDHEN, CDR2 SYDVKM. The CDR3 bases are TGTGCCAGCAGTTCCGCGGGACCCCCCTACGAGCAGTACTTC. Translating it yields CASSSAGPPYEQYF.

This clonotype has only a few counts. The V and J genes are TRBV7-3 and TRBJ2-5, with 10 bases that match TRBD2. This CDR3 spans 14 amino acids. CDR1 SGHTA and CDR2 FQGTGA come from the germline V gene. V shed 5 bases, J shed 5 bases, and the junction held 5 bases outside the gene matches. The CDR3 loop is CASSLAGAAETQYF. In nucleotides, the CDR3 is TGTGCCAGCAGCCTAGCGGGAGCGGCTGAGACCCAGTACTTC.

This clonotype was counted only a few times. The V call is TRBV29-1, the J call TRBJ1-4, with D perhaps matching TRBD1 (5 bases). Trimming left V 6 bases short and J 3 bases short, with 14 bases between. The germline V gene encodes CDR1 SQVTM and CDR2 ANQGSEA. This CDR3 region has 14 residues. The CDR3 spells CSVVEGLSNEKLFF. For the CDR3, the DNA is TGCAGCGTCGTAGAGGGGTTGTCTAATGAAAAACTGTTTTTT.